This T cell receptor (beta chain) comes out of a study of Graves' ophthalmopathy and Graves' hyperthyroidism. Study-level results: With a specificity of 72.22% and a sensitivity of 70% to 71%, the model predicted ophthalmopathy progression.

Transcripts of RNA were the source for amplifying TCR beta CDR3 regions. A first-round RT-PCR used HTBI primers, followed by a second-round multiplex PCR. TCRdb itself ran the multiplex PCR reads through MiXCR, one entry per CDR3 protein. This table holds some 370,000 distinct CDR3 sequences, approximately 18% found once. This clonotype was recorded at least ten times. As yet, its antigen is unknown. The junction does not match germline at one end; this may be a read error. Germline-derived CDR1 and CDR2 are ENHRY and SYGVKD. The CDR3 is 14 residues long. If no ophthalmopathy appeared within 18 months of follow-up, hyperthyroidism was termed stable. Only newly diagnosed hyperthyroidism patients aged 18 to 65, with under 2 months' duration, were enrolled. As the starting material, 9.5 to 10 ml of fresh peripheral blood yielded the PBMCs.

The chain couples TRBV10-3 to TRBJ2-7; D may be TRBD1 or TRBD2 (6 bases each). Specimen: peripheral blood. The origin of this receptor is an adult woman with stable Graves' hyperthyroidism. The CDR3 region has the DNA TGTGCCATCAGTGAAGTGGGGGGCCAGGGATACTCTACCTTC. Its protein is CAISEVGGQGYSTF.